This T cell receptor beta chain was obtained from a study of blood T cell repertoires in COVID-19. As originally analysed: Amplification with reference gene primers provided the estimates of nucleated cell counts. Here immunoSEQ multiplex PCR was the method, and the copy in TCRdb shows in-frame clones only, minus some. V, J and clone size are taken as reported in that table, and D and trimming were inferred from the DNA itself. The repertoire has about 83,000 clones, roughly 80% of them found once; the top ten carry around a sixth. The CDR3 contains 13 residues. Germline values: CDR1 MNHNS, CDR2 SASEGT. Deletions cut 1 base from V and 4 bases from J, with 7 bases between. The table lists this clone with a count of one.

The sequenced sample consisted of peripheral blood. This rearrangement joins TRBV6-1 to TRBJ1-2; D remains ambiguous. The receptor was isolated from a woman older than 75 with acute or convalescent COVID-19. The CDR3 nucleotides read TGTGCCAGCAGTGAAGGACTCCTCTATGGCTACACCTTC. It encodes CASSEGLLYGYTF.